This is a list of T cell receptor beta chains from one sample in a study of graft-versus-host responses after intestinal transplantation. The assay was immunoSEQ multiplex PCR, and TCRdb's table has in-frame clones only and misses some. Of tens of thousands of clones listed, roughly 92% were seen once; the top ten hold 0.3% to 0.35%. Antigens of these TCRs are unknown. The sequencing here drew on unstimulated CD4+ T cells sorted from spleen or lymph node cells, taken before intestinal transplant. The receptors were sampled from a human donor who received an intestinal transplant. CDR3s include the opening cysteine and the closing phenylalanine or tryptophan. D genes are given only for firm matches. Size tells how often a clone was seen (once, few, many) or the class of an expanded clone, and some rows leave it out.

>TRBJ2-4|-|-|TRBV27
CASRTWNLGENIQYF
TGTGCCAGCAGAACGTGGAATTTGGGCGAAAACATTCAGTACTTC
>TRBJ1-2|-|-|TRBV6-1
CASSSSGVGDGYTF
TGTGCCAGCAGTTCTTCAGGGGTGGGCGATGGCTACACCTTC
>TRBJ1-4|-|-|TRBV5-1
CASSLDTGAELFF
TGCGCCAGCAGCTTGGACACAGGCGCGGAACTGTTTTTT
>TRBJ2-5|-|once|TRBV5-1
CASSLEAQETQYF
TGCGCCAGCAGCTTGGAGGCCCAAGAGACCCAGTACTTC
>TRBJ2-7|-|-|TRBV27
CASSPLLRRDGSYEQYF
TGTGCCAGCAGTCCGCTCCTGCGCCGGGACGGCTCCTACGAGCAGTACTTC
>TRBJ1-1|-|once|TRBV6-5
CASRPSLSGDNKAFF
TGTGCCAGCAGGCCCTCTTTGTCCGGGGATAATAAAGCTTTCTTT
>TRBJ1-5|-|-|TRBV6-5
CASSYSVNSNQPQHF
TGTGCCAGCAGTTACTCGGTCAACAGCAATCAGCCCCAGCATTTT
>TRBJ1-6|-|-|TRBV27
CASSFGGRWDSPLHF
TGTGCCAGCAGTTTTGGTGGCAGATGGGATTCACCCCTCCACTTT
>TRBJ2-3|-|-|TRBV4-1
CASSPQSVTRDTQYF
TGCGCCAGCAGTCCCCAATCTGTGACCAGAGATACGCAGTATTTT
>TRBJ1-2|-|-|TRBV7-9
CASSLISWREDYGYTF
TGTGCCAGCAGCTTGATTTCGTGGCGGGAGGACTATGGCTACACCTTC
>TRBJ1-5|-|once|TRBV30
CAWSMQGGQPQHF
TGTGCCTGGAGTATGCAGGGAGGTCAGCCCCAGCATTTT
>TRBJ2-7|-|-|TRBV14
CASSQGGGQSKSYEQYF
TGTGCCAGCAGCCAAGGTGGAGGACAGAGCAAGTCCTACGAGCAGTACTTC
>TRBJ2-5|-|-|TRBV6-5
CASSYSRTTSQSQYF
TGTGCCAGCAGTTACTCACGGACTACCTCTCAGTCCCAGTACTTC
>TRBJ2-7|-|-|TRBV6-5
CASSYAGASYEQYF
TGTGCCAGCAGTTACGCGGGGGCTTCCTACGAGCAGTACTTC
>TRBJ2-1|-|-|TRBV11-3
CASSAEGGSSYNEQFF
TGTGCCAGCAGCGCCGAAGGGGGAAGCTCCTACAATGAGCAGTTCTTC
>TRBJ1-1|-|-|TRBV7-2
CASSSQGYTEAFF
TGTGCCAGCAGCTCACAGGGTTACACTGAAGCTTTCTTT
>TRBJ1-2|-|-|TRBV10-3
CAINRENGYTF
TGTGCCATCAACAGGGAAAATGGCTACACCTTC
>TRBJ2-1|TRBD2|once|TRBV19
CASSISGTSGSWNEQFF
TGTGCCAGTAGTATCTCCGGGACTAGCGGGAGCTGGAATGAGCAGTTCTTC
>TRBJ2-5|TRBD2|-|TRBV6-1
CASRRAGGPQETQYF
TGTGCCAGCAGGAGAGCGGGAGGGCCCCAAGAGACCCAGTACTTC
>TRBJ2-7|-|-|TRBV5-1
CASSWGGGEYYEQYF
TGCGCCAGCAGCTGGGGGGGCGGGGAGTACTACGAGCAGTACTTC
>TRBJ2-1|TRBD2|-|TRBV5-1
CASSFATSVRSEQFF
TGCGCCAGCAGTTTCGCGACTAGCGTTCGTAGCGAGCAGTTCTTC
>TRBJ1-4|-|-|TRBV30
CAWSVGTTNEKLFF
TGTGCCTGGAGTGTAGGCACAACTAATGAAAAACTGTTTTTT
>TRBJ2-7|-|-|TRBV12-5
CASGLVLASGGGYEQYF
TGTGCTAGTGGTTTGGTCCTCGCCTCAGGGGGGGGATACGAGCAGTACTTC
>TRBJ2-7|TRBD2|few|TRBV4-2
CASSQGTSGYPLSYEQYF
TGTGCCAGCAGCCAAGGGACTAGCGGGTATCCCCTCTCCTACGAGCAGTACTTC
>TRBJ2-5|-|-|TRBV27
CASSLSAGALMGEQYF
TGTGCCAGCAGTTTATCGGCAGGGGCGCTGATGGGTGAGCAGTACTTC
>TRBJ2-1|TRBD2|-|TRBV7-6
CASSYVEAGVGYNEQFF
TGTGCCAGCAGCTACGTAGAGGCGGGAGTAGGATACAATGAGCAGTTCTTC
>TRBJ1-4|-|-|TRBV21-1
CASSKAGTGDERCEKLFF
TGTGCCAGCAGCAAAGCCGGGACAGGGGACGAGCGCTGTGAAAAACTGTTTTTT
>TRBJ2-3|-|-|TRBV11-2
CASSIQTGTTDTQYF
TGTGCCAGCAGCATCCAGACTGGTACGACAGATACGCAGTATTTT
>TRBJ1-5|TRBD1|once|TRBV19
CASSTYIATGKKDQPQHF
TGTGCCAGTAGTACATATATCGCGACAGGGAAGAAGGATCAGCCCCAGCATTTT
>TRBJ2-7|-|-|TRBV15
CATSRGGSLGEQYF
TGTGCCACCAGCAGAGGGGGAAGTCTCGGCGAGCAGTACTTC
>TRBJ2-7|-|-|TRBV7-7
CASSRLGESYEQYF
TGTGCCAGCAGTCGACTAGGGGAATCTTACGAGCAGTACTTC
>TRBJ2-1|TRBD2|-|TRBV7-3
CASSLLPQAPGTSQNHNEQFF
TGTGCCAGCAGCTTACTTCCCCAGGCCCCGGGGACTAGCCAGAATCACAATGAGCAGTTCTTC
>TRBJ1-4|-|-|TRBV6-1
CASRRRGSGEKLFF
TGTGCCAGCCGCCGCCGGGGGTCCGGGGAAAAACTGTTTTTT
>TRBJ1-5|-|-|TRBV27
CASSFQGNNQPQHF
TGTGCCAGCAGTTTCCAGGGTAACAATCAGCCCCAGCATTTT
>TRBJ2-5|-|-|TRBV30
CAWSVDVYSETQYF
TGTGCCTGGAGTGTTGACGTCTACAGCGAGACCCAGTACTTC
>TRBJ2-1|TRBD1|once|TRBV6-6
CASSFRGRPDEQFF
TGTGCCAGCAGTTTTAGGGGGCGCCCCGATGAGCAGTTCTTC
>TRBJ1-2|-|once|TRBV7-2
CASSFDRDYGYTF
TGTGCCAGCAGCTTTGACAGAGACTATGGCTACACCTTC
>TRBJ2-3|TRBD2|few|TRBV5-1
CASSQGGLASTDTQYF
TGCGCCAGCAGCCAGGGGGGACTAGCGAGCACAGATACGCAGTATTTT
>TRBJ1-2|TRBD1|-|TRBV6-5
CASSYSDRVNGYTF
TGTGCCAGCAGTTACTCGGACAGGGTAAACGGCTACACCTTC
>TRBJ2-2|TRBD2|-|TRBV30
CASLTGGMVTGELFF
TGTGCCTCCCTGACGGGGGGAATGGTCACCGGGGAGCTGTTTTTT
>TRBJ1-2|-|-|TRBV4-1
CASSHPGTRAGYTF
TGCGCCAGCAGCCACCCGGGGACAAGAGCTGGCTACACCTTC
>TRBJ2-5|TRBD2|few|TRBV27
CASSRGTSGTQETQYF
TGTGCCAGCAGCCGAGGGACTAGCGGAACCCAAGAGACCCAGTACTTC
>TRBJ2-7|-|-|TRBV10-1
CASSGASSYEQYF
TGCGCCAGCAGTGGGGCTAGCTCCTACGAGCAGTACTTC
>TRBJ1-5|-|-|TRBV19
CASGNYGQPQHF
TGTGCCAGTGGCAATTACGGTCAGCCCCAGCATTTT
>TRBJ1-1|-|-|TRBV7-2
CASSSYLQGGTEAFF
TGTGCCAGCAGCTCGTACTTACAGGGTGGGACTGAAGCTTTCTTT
>TRBJ2-3|TRBD2|-|TRBV5-1
CASSLAPGLAGRADTQYF
TGCGCCAGCAGCTTGGCCCCGGGACTAGCGGGTAGGGCAGATACGCAGTATTTT
>TRBJ2-1|TRBD2|-|TRBV11-3
CASSMSRTSGSSNEQFF
TGTGCCAGCAGCATGAGCCGGACTAGCGGGAGTTCTAATGAGCAGTTCTTC
>TRBJ1-2|-|-|TRBV5-4
CASSFLGQVNYGYTF
TGTGCCAGCAGCTTTTTAGGACAAGTTAACTATGGCTACACCTTC
>TRBJ2-1|-|-|TRBV28
CASSLYNEQFF
TGTGCCAGCAGTCTGTACAATGAGCAGTTCTTC
>TRBJ1-1|-|-|TRBV20-1
CSSTQGQEAFF
TGCAGTTCAACCCAGGGACAAGAAGCTTTCTTT